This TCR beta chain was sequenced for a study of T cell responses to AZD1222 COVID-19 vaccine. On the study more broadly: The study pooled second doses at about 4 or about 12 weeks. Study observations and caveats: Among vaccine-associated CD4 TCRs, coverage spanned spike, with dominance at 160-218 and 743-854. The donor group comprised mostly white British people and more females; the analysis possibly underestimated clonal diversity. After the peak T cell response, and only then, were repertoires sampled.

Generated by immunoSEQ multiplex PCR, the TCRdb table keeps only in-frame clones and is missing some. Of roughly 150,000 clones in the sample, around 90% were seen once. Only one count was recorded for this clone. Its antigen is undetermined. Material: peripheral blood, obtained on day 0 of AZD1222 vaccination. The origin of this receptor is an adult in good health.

CDR3 bases: TGTGCTAGTGGTTTCGGGGGTGCTTTTGGCACTGAAGCTTTCTTT. Encoded protein: CASGFGGAFGTEAFF. The V gene is TRBV12-5, the J gene TRBJ1-1, with D possibly TRBD1 on 5 matching bases. Germline CDR1 reads LGHNT; CDR2 reads FRNRAP. V dropped 3 bases and J dropped 4 bases, with 15 bases sitting between them. The CDR3 runs to 15 residues.